This T cell receptor (beta chain) derives from a study of regulatory T cells in long-lasting Graves disease. The time point: newly diagnosed GD, antithyroid drugs for less than 3 months. Researchers made the TCR library from RNA that was extracted from PBMCs. The collection involved drawing approximately 9.9 milliliters of peripheral blood into EDTA tubes. Relying on iRepertoire HTBI primers and Arm-PCR of CDR3 regions, the team built TCR beta libraries. TCRdb recomputed calls from the multiplex PCR reads with MiXCR, one row per CDR3 protein. The data hold more than 300,000 distinct CDR3 sequences, with approximately 12% observed a single time. Unmatched junction bases numbered 7, after V lost 9 bases and J lost 8 bases. CDR1 is ENHRY and CDR2 is SYGVKD in the germline V gene. This CDR3 has 13 residues. These records were also assigned to another study, of T cells in Graves' hyperthyroidism and ophthalmopathy. That source reports: Diagnoses were made from clinical symptoms, serum measures (thyroxine and TRAb), thyroid ultrasound and orbital computed tomography. In blood, most of the thyroid clonotypes expanded above 0.001 were also present.

The J gene is TRBJ1-6, the V gene TRBV10-3; 7 bases fit TRBD1. The source is a young woman with Graves disease. Material: peripheral blood mononuclear cells (PBMCs), obtained at new diagnosis, from a patient treated with antithyroid drugs. DNA of the CDR3: TGTGCCATAGGGGGGGACAGTTATTCACCCCTCCACTTT. Translated: CAIGGDSYSPLHF.